This entry is about one T cell receptor (beta chain). Its antigen is as yet unknown. TCR beta libraries were made by quantitative 5'-RACE with molecular barcodes. Each CDR3 protein gets one entry after TCRdb re-called the 5' RACE reads with MiXCR. The sample carries around 480,000 distinct CDR3 sequences, 17% recorded once. The data derive from a study of CD8 T cells in ankylosing spondylitis. CDR3 length equals 14 residues. Germline values: CDR1 GTSNPN, CDR2 SVGIG (reference sequence). V gave up 2 bases and J gave up 3 bases, with 13 bases separating them. Study results and limitations: Ankylosing spondylitis blood appeared to carry a characteristic TCR beta motif of roughly eight highly homologous variants. Within matched ankylosing spondylitis synovial fluid, disease-linked clones were reportedly significantly enriched.

The chain is built from TRBV30 and TRBJ1-1, with D maybe TRBD1 (6 bases). The sequence came from a male donor with ankylosing spondylitis. Source material: blood, either unsorted or a sorted T cell fraction (not recorded which). CDR3 in amino acids: CAWSPHRVDTEAFF. In nucleotides, the CDR3 is TGTGCCTGGAGTCCCCACAGGGTGGACACTGAAGCTTTCTTT.